The rows below give T cell receptor beta chains drawn from one sample of a study of CD8 T cells in ankylosing spondylitis. TCRdb re-called the 5' RACE reads with MiXCR, one entry per CDR3 protein. The sample shows roughly 190,000 distinct CDR3 sequences, roughly 13% of them seen only once. Sequencing was carried out using blood, either unsorted or a sorted T cell fraction (not recorded which). Source of these receptors: a male donor with ankylosing spondylitis or in good health (not recorded which). Each CDR3 is given with its conserved first and last residue. A D gene is named only where the DNA matches it firmly. Size is omitted from some rows. Given values are once, few, many or a class for expanded clones.

j_gene,v_gene,abundance,d_gene,CDR3aa,CDR3nt
TRBJ1-1,TRBV29-1,-,-,CSVEDRFGGVGTEAFF,TGCAGCGTTGAAGATCGGTTTGGGGGGGTGGGCACTGAAGCTTTCTTT
TRBJ2-2,TRBV29-1,few,-,CSVEDESGTGELFF,TGCAGCGTTGAAGATGAATCAGGGACCGGGGAGCTGTTTTTT
TRBJ1-1,TRBV6-5,-,TRBD1,CASSYTSGGTEAFF,TGTGCCAGCAGTTACACCTCAGGGGGCACTGAAGCTTTCTTT
TRBJ2-2,TRBV7-9,-,-,CASSFATGELFF,TGTGCCAGCAGCTTTGCAACCGGGGAGCTGTTTTTT
TRBJ2-1,TRBV12-3/TRBV12-4,-,-,CASSSGLDQFF,TGTGCCAGCAGTTCGGGACTCGATCAGTTCTTC
TRBJ2-3,TRBV7-9,-,-,CASSSTVTSTDTQYF,TGTGCCAGCAGCTCGACGGTAACTAGCACAGATACGCAGTATTTT
TRBJ1-1,TRBV20-1,few,-,CSAKNTHTEAFF,TGCAGTGCTAAAAACACCCACACTGAAGCTTTCTTT
TRBJ2-1,TRBV5-6,-,TRBD2,CASSLEREPYNEQFF,TGTGCCAGCAGCTTGGAGCGGGAGCCATACAATGAGCAGTTCTTC
TRBJ1-4,TRBV11-2,few,TRBD1,CASSLLPGQGTNEKLFF,TGTGCCAGCAGTCTTCTACCGGGACAGGGGACTAATGAAAAACTGTTTTTT
TRBJ1-1,TRBV7-9,-,-,CASTKWFGTEAFF,TGTGCCAGCACCAAGTGGTTTGGCACTGAAGCTTTCTTT
TRBJ2-1,TRBV27,few,TRBD2,CASSLLRLAGGPESYNEQFF,TGTGCCAGCAGTTTATTGAGACTAGCGGGAGGGCCGGAGTCCTACAATGAGCAGTTCTTC
TRBJ2-7,TRBV4-1,many,-,CASSQGDEQYF,TGTGCCAGCAGTCAGGGAGACGAGCAGTACTTC
TRBJ1-1,TRBV4-1,many,-,CASSQGNTEAFF,TGCGCCAGCAGCCAAGGGAACACTGAAGCTTTCTTT
TRBJ1-1,TRBV5-1,many,-,CASSLAGWKGDTEAFF,TGCGCCAGCAGCTTGGCCGGGTGGAAAGGGGACACTGAAGCTTTCTTT
TRBJ2-7,TRBV4-1,-,TRBD1,CASSRGTGVRSEQYF,TGCGCCAGCAGCCGAGGGACAGGGGTTAGGAGCGAGCAGTACTTC
TRBJ1-1,TRBV6-1,-,TRBD1,CASSDADRGSTEAFF,TGTGCCAGCAGTGATGCCGACAGGGGAAGCACTGAAGCTTTCTTT
TRBJ2-3,TRBV25-1,-,-,CASSEWKAFGDTQYF,TGTGCCAGCAGTGAATGGAAGGCCTTTGGAGATACGCAGTATTTT
TRBJ1-1,TRBV29-1,-,-,CSAAFLGGPTEAFF,TGCAGCGCCGCCTTCTTAGGCGGCCCCACTGAAGCTTTCTTT
TRBJ2-7,TRBV7-9,few,-,CASSSGQLSYEQYF,TGTGCCAGCAGCTCCGGACAGCTGTCCTACGAGCAGTACTTC
TRBJ2-5,TRBV11-2,few,TRBD2,CASSLGREGPETQYF,TGTGCCAGCAGCTTAGGGCGGGAGGGCCCAGAGACCCAGTACTTC
TRBJ2-2,TRBV4-1,few,-,CASSPESGELFF,TGCGCCAGCAGCCCTGAATCCGGGGAGCTGTTTTTT
TRBJ1-1,TRBV12-3/TRBV12-4,few,-,CASSQLGSNTEAFF,TGTGCCAGCAGCCAACTGGGAAGTAACACTGAAGCTTTCTTT
TRBJ2-3,TRBV12-3/TRBV12-4,-,TRBD2,CASSSGLAGRPTKHTDTQYF,TGTGCCAGCAGCTCAGGACTAGCGGGGCGCCCGACTAAACACACAGATACGCAGTATTTT
TRBJ2-2,TRBV19,-,-,CASNEATGELFF,TGTGCCAGTAACGAAGCCACCGGGGAGCTGTTTTTT
TRBJ1-2,TRBV7-2,few,-,CASSPRQFNYGYTF,TGTGCCAGCAGCCCCAGACAGTTCAACTATGGCTACACCTTC
TRBJ2-3,TRBV7-9,few,TRBD2,CASSALAGGSTDTQYF,TGTGCCAGCAGCGCCCTAGCGGGGGGGAGCACAGATACGCAGTATTTT
TRBJ1-5,TRBV15,-,-,CATSRTKVPSQPQHF,TGTGCCACCAGCAGAACCAAAGTTCCGAGTCAGCCCCAGCATTTT
TRBJ2-7,TRBV7-9,-,TRBD2,CASSLDAGAEQYF,TGTGCCAGCAGCTTAGACGCGGGAGCCGAGCAGTACTTC
TRBJ2-1,TRBV10-1,few,-,CASSVISGQGYEQFF,TGCGCCAGCAGTGTAATTAGCGGCCAAGGGTATGAGCAGTTCTTC
TRBJ2-3,TRBV5-5,few,-,CASSLAGGSATDTQYF,TGTGCCAGCAGCTTGGCCGGCGGGTCAGCCACAGATACGCAGTATTTT
TRBJ2-1,TRBV12-3/TRBV12-4,few,-,CASSLALGDSYNEQFF,TGTGCCAGCAGTTTAGCTCTAGGGGACTCCTACAATGAGCAGTTCTTC
TRBJ1-5,TRBV7-8,-,-,CASSLGFGGDNQPQHF,TGTGCCAGCAGCTTAGGGTTCGGGGGGGACAATCAGCCCCAGCATTTT
TRBJ1-2,TRBV4-1,-,-,CASSQGHRDGYTF,TGCGCCAGCAGCCAGGGGCACAGGGATGGCTACACCTTC
TRBJ1-5,TRBV6-1,-,-,CASSPTWNQPQHF,TGTGCCAGCAGTCCAACCTGGAATCAGCCCCAGCATTTT
TRBJ2-1,TRBV4-1,-,-,CASSQSARGYSEQFF,TGCGCCAGCAGCCAAAGTGCTAGAGGTTACAGTGAGCAGTTCTTC
TRBJ2-7,TRBV4-2,many,TRBD1,CASSQGDSSYEQYF,TGTGCCAGCAGCCAAGGGGACAGCTCCTACGAGCAGTACTTC
TRBJ2-6,TRBV6-1,-,TRBD1,CASHVRGPPGANVLTF,TGTGCCAGCCACGTGAGGGGGCCCCCTGGGGCCAACGTCCTGACTTTC
TRBJ2-1,TRBV14,few,-,CASSQDTMTNEQFF,TGTGCCAGCAGCCAAGATACCATGACCAATGAGCAGTTCTTC
TRBJ1-1,TRBV11-2,few,TRBD1,CASSFGQGLRTEAFF,TGTGCCAGCAGCTTCGGACAGGGGCTCAGGACTGAAGCTTTCTTT
TRBJ2-3,TRBV4-1,-,TRBD2,CASSQGLGGVPTDTQYF,TGCGCCAGCAGCCAGGGACTAGGAGGAGTCCCCACAGATACGCAGTATTTT